This T cell receptor beta chain was retrieved from a study of T cells of healthy individuals. Germline V gene lookup returns CDR1 SGHRS and CDR2 YFSETQ. The CDR3 contains 13 residues. V lost 4 bases, J lost 2 bases, and 9 bases lay in between. In TCRdb, the 5' RACE reads were re-called with MiXCR into one record per CDR3 protein. This sample has roughly 76,000 distinct CDR3 sequences, with about 5% found just once. The clonotype originates from a female donor in good health. The chain recombines TRBV5-1 with TRBJ2-5, with TRBD1 as a possible D gene (5 bases). The CDR3 DNA sequence: TGCGCCAGCAGCGTGGACACTCAAGAGACCCAGTACTTC. Translation gives CASSVDTQETQYF.